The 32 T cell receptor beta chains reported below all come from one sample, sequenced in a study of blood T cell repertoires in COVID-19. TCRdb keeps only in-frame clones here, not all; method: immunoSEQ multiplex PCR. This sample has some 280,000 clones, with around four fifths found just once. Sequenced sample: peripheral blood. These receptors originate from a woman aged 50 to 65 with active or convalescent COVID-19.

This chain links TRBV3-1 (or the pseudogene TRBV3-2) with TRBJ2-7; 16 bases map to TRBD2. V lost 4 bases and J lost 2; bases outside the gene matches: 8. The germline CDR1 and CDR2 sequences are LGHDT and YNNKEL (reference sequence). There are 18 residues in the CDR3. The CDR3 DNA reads TGTGCCAGCAGCCGAAGGTCCGGGACTAGCGGGAGGGCCTACGAGCAGTACTTC. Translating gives CASSRRSGTSGRAYEQYF.

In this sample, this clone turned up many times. CDR3 region: CASSVDPAGRNEQFF. The CDR3 DNA is TGTGCCAGCAGCGTAGATCCAGCGGGAAGGAATGAGCAGTTCTTC. This chain uses TRBV9 with TRBJ2-1; 7 nucleotides align to TRBD2. Germline trimming cut 0 bases from V and 7 bases from J; bases unmatched to any gene: 7. The CDR3 is made up of 15 amino acids. CDR1 is SGDLS and CDR2 is YYNGEE in the germline V gene. Variable domain in full (rest from reference TRBV9 and TRBJ2-1): DSGVTQTPKHLITATGQRVTLRCSPRSGDLSVYWYQQSLDQGLQFLIQYYNGEERAKGNILERFSAQQFPDLHSELNLSSLELGDSALYFCASSVDPAGRNEQFFGPGTRLTVL.

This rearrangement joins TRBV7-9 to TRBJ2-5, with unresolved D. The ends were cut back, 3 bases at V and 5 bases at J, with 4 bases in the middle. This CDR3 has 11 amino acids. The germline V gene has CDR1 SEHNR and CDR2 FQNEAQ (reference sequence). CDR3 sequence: CASSFGETQYF. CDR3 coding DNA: TGTGCCAGCAGCTTCGGTGAGACCCAGTACTTC.

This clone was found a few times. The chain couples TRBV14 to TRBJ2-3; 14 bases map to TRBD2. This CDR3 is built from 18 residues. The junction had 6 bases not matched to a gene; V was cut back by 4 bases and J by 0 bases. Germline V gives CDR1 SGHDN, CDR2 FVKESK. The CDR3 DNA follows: TGTGCCAGCAGCCCGACTAGCGGGAGGGCTCCTAGCACAGATACGCAGTATTTT. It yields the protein CASSPTSGRAPSTDTQYF.

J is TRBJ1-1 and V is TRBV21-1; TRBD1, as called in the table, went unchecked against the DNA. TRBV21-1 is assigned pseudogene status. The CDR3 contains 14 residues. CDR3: CASSKGHRNTEAFF. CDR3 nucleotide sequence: TGTGCCAGCAGCAAAGGGCACCGGAACACTGAAGCTTTCTTT.

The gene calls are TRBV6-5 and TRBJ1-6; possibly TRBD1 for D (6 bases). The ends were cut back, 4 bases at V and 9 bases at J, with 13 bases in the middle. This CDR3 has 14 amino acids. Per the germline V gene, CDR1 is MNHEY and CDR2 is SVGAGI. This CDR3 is CASSSRDRSSPLHF. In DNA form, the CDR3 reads TGTGCCAGCAGTTCCCGCGACAGGAGTTCACCCCTCCACTTT.

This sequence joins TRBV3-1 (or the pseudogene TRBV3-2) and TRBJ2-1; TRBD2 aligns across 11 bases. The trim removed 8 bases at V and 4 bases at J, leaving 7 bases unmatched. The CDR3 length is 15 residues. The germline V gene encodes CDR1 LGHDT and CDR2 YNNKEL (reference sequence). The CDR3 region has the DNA TGTGCCAGCGGTCACGGGACTAGCGGATACAATGAGCAGTTCTTC. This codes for CASGHGTSGYNEQFF.

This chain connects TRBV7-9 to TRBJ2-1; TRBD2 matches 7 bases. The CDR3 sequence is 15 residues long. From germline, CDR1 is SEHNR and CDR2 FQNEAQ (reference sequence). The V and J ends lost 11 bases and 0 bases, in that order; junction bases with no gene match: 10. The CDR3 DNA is TGTGCCGTCGTGGGGGAGGGCCGCTCCTACAATGAGCAGTTCTTC. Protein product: CAVVGEGRSYNEQFF.

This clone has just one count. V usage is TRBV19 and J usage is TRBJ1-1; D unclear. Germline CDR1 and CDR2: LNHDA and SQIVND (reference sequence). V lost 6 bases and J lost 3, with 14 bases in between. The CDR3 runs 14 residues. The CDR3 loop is CASRREEFYTEAFF. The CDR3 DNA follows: TGTGCCAGTAGAAGAGAGGAGTTCTACACTGAAGCTTTCTTT. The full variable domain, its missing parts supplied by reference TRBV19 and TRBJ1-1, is DGGITQSPKYLFRKEGQNVTLSCEQNLNHDAMYWYRQDPGQGLRLIYYSQIVNDFQKGDIAEGYSVSREKKESFPLTVTSAQKNPTAFYLCASRREEFYTEAFFGQGTRLTVV.

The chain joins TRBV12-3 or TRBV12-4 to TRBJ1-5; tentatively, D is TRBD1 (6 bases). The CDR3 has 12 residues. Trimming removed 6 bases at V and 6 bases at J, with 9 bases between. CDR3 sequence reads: CASSQGPQPQHF. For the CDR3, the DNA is TGTGCCAGCAGCCAGGGGCCTCAGCCCCAGCATTTT.

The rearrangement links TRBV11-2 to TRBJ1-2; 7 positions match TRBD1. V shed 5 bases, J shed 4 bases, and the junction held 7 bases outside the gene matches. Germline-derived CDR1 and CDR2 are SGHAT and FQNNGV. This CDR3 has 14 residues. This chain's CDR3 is CASSPSGTAYGYTF. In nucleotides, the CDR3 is TGTGCCAGCAGCCCGTCCGGGACAGCCTATGGCTACACCTTC.

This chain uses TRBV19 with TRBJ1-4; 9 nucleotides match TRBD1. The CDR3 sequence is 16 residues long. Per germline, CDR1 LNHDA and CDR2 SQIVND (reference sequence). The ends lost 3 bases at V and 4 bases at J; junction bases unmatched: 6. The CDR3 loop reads CASSMGQGPRNEKLFF. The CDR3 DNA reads TGTGCCAGTAGTATGGGACAGGGTCCGCGTAATGAAAAACTGTTTTTT. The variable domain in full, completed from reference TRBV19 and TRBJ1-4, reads DGGITQSPKYLFRKEGQNVTLSCEQNLNHDAMYWYRQDPGQGLRLIYYSQIVNDFQKGDIAEGYSVSREKKESFPLTVTSAQKNPTAFYLCASSMGQGPRNEKLFFGSGTQLSVL.

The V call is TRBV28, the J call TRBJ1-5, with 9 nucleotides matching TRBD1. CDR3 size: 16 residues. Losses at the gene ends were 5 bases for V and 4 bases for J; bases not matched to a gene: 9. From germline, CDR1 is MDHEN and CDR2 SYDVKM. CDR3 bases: TGTGCCAGCAGTCCGGGGGGGACAGGGCGAAATCAGCCCCAGCATTTT. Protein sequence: CASSPGGTGRNQPQHF.

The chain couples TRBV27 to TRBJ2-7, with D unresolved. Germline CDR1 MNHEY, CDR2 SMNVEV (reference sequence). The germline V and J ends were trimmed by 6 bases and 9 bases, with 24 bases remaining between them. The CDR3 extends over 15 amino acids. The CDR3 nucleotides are TGTGCCAGCAGGGCTTCCCGCGCCGGAGCTGTAGTGCAGTACTTC. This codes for CASRASRAGAVVQYF.

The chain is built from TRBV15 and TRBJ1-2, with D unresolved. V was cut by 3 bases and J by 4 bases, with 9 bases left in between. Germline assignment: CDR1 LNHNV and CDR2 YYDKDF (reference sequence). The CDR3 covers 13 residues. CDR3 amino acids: CATSRGRGYGYTF. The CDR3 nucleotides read TGTGCCACCAGCAGGGGCCGGGGCTATGGCTACACCTTC. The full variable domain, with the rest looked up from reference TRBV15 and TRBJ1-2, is DAMVIQNPRYQVTQFGKPVTLSCSQTLNHNVMYWYQQKSSQAPKLLFHYYDKDFNNEADTPDNFQSRRPNTSFCFLDIRSPGLGDTAMYLCATSRGRGYGYTFGSGTRLTVV.

The chain's CDR3 is CASSQDTGFMGAFF. CDR3 bases: TGTGCCAGCAGCCAAGATACGGGTTTCATGGGAGCTTTCTTT. The chain recombines TRBV14 with TRBJ1-1; D not resolved. Trimming pared 0 bases from V and 10 bases from J, leaving 15 bases between. The CDR3 contains 14 residues. Germline CDR1 and CDR2: SGHDN and FVKESK.

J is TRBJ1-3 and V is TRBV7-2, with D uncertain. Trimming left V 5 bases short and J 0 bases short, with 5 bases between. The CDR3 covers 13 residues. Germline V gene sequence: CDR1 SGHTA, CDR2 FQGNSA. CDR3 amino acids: CASSPFSGNTIYF. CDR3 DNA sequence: TGTGCCAGCAGCCCGTTCTCTGGAAACACCATATATTTT.

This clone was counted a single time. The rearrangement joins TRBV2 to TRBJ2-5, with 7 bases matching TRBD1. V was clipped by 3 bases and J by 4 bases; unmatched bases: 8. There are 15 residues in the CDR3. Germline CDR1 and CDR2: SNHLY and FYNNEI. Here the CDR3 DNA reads TGTGCCAGCAGTGACGATGCGACAGGGCGAGAGACCCAGTACTTC. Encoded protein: CASSDDATGRETQYF.

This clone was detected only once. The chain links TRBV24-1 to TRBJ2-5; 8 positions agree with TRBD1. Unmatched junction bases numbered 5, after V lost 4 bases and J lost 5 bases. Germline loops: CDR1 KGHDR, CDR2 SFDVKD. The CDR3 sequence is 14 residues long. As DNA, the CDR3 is TGTGCCACCAGTGACTCAGGGGGCTTGGAGACCCAGTACTTC. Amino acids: CATSDSGGLETQYF.

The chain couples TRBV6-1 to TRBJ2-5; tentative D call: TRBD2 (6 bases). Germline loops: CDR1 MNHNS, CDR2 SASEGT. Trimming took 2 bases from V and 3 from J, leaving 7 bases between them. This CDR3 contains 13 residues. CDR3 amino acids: CASSEWGEETQYF. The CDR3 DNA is TGTGCCAGCAGTGAATGGGGGGAAGAGACCCAGTACTTC.

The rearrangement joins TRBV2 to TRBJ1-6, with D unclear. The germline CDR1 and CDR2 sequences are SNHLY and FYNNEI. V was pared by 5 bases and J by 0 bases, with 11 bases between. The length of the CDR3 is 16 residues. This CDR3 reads CASSKESSSYNSPLHF. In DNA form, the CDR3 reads TGTGCCAGCAGTAAGGAGTCGAGCTCCTATAATTCACCCCTCCACTTT.

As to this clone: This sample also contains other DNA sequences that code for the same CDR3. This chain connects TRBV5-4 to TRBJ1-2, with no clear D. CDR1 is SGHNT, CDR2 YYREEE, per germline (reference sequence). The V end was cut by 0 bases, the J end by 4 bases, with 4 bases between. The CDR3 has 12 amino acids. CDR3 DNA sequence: TGTGCCAGCAGCTTGGACAGCTATGGCTACACCTTC. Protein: CASSLDSYGYTF.

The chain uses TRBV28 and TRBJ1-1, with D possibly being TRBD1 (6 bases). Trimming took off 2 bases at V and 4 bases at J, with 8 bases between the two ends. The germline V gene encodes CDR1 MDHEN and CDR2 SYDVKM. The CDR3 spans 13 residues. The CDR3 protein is CASSLVGGTEAFF. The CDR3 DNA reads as TGTGCCAGCAGTTTAGTAGGGGGCACTGAAGCTTTCTTT.

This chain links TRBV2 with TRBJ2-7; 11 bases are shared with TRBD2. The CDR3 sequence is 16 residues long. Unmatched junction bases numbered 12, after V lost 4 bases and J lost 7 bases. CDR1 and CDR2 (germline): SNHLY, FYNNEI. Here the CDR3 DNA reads TGTGCCAGCAGTGGGTTGATAGCGGGAGGGTCCGGGGAGCAGTACTTC. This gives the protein CASSGLIAGGSGEQYF.

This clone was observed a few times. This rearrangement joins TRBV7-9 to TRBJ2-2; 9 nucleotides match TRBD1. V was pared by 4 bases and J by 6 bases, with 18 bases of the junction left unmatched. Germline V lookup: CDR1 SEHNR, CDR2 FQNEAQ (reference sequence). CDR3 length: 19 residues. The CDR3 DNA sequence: TGTGCCAGCAGCTCAAAATCCGCCGGGACAGGGAGTATGGCCGGGGAGCTGTTTTTT. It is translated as CASSSKSAGTGSMAGELFF.

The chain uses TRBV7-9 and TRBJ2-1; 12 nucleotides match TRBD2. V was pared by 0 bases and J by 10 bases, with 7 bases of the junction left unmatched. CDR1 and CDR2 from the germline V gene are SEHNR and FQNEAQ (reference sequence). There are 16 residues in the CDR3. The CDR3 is CASSLALAGGPREQFF. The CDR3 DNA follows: TGTGCCAGCAGCTTAGCGCTAGCGGGAGGGCCTCGAGAGCAGTTCTTC.

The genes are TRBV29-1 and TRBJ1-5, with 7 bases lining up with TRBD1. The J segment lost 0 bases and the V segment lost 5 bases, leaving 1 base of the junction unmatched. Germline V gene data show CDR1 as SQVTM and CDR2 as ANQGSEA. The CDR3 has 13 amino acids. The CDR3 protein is CSVRTGSNQPQHF. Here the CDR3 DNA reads TGCAGCGTTAGGACAGGTAGCAATCAGCCCCAGCATTTT. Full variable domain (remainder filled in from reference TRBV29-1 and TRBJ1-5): SAVISQKPSRDICQRGTSLTIQCQVDSQVTMMFWYRQQPGQSLTLIATANQGSEATYESGFVIDKFPISRPNLTFSTLTVSNMSPEDSSIYLCSVRTGSNQPQHFGDGTRLSIL.

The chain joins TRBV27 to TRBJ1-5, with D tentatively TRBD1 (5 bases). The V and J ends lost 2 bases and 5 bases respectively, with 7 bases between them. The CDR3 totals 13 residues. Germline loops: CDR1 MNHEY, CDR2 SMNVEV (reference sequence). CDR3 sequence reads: CASSLTGDQPQHF. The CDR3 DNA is TGTGCCAGCAGTTTAACGGGGGATCAGCCCCAGCATTTT.

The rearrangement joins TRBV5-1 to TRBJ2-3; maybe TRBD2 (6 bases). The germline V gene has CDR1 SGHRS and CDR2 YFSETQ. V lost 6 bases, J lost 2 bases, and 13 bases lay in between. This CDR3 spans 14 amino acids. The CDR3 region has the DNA TGCGCCAGCAAACGGGAGCCTGTCACAGATACGCAGTATTTT. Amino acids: CASKREPVTDTQYF.

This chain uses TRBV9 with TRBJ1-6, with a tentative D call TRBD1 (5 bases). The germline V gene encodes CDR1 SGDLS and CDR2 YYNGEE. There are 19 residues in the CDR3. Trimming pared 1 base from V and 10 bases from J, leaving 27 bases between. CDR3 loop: CASSVTALSGGNDRSPLHF. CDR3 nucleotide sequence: TGTGCCAGCAGCGTAACCGCCCTCTCGGGGGGTAACGATCGGTCACCCCTCCACTTT.

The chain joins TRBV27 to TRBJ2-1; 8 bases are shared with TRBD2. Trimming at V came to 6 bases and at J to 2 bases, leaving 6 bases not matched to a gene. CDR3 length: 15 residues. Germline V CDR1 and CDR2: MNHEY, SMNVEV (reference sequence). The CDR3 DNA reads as TGTGCCAGCAGCCTCGGGGGGGCCCCCTACAATGAGCAGTTCTTC. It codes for CASSLGGAPYNEQFF.

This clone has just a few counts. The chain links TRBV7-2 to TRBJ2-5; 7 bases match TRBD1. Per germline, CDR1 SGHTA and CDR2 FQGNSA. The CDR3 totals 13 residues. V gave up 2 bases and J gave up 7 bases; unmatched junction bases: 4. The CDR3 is CASSLHDRATQYF. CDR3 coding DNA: TGTGCCAGCAGCTTACACGACAGGGCGACCCAGTACTTC.